Given below is one TCR beta chain in context. The antigen remains undetermined. This record comes from a study of cytomegalovirus exposure and HLA in healthy donors. Study results and caveats: In the approximately 130 validation repertoires, about 94% of cluster scores exceeded 0, per a later analysis. Both high specificity and high sensitivity reportedly marked the classifier's diagnosis of cytomegalovirus status. There were some public TCRs occurring in many donors, but most TCR sequences were rare.

The assay was immunoSEQ multiplex PCR, and TCRdb's table has in-frame clones only and misses some. This table holds around 220,000 clones, approximately 80% found once. Separation from the roughly 700-subject first cohort characterized the roughly 120-subject validation cohort, to which the donors belonged. This CDR3 has 16 amino acids. Germline trimming cut 0 bases from V and 5 bases from J; bases unmatched to any gene: 9. The germline V gene encodes CDR1 SQVTM and CDR2 ANQGSEA. The chain employs TRBV29-1 and TRBJ2-2, with 7 bases that match TRBD1. Sample: PBMCs. The clonotype was recovered from a woman aged 30 to 39 in good health and CMV-seropositive. This CDR3 reads CSVEDGRGRATGELFF. The CDR3 coding sequence is TGCAGCGTTGAAGATGGTAGGGGGCGCGCGACCGGGGAGCTGTTTTTT.